These T cell receptor beta chains were read from a single sample in a study of blood T cell repertoires in COVID-19. TCRdb's copy holds only in-frame clones and misses some; the assay was immunoSEQ multiplex PCR. The table shows some 160,000 clones, with roughly 80% occurring only once. Sequencing was done on a sample of PBMCs or T cells enriched from blood (not recorded which). The source is a woman aged 55-69 years who had recovered from COVID-19. CDR3s include the opening cysteine and the closing phenylalanine or tryptophan. Each record gives: V gene, D gene, clone size, CDR3 length, J gene, CDR3 DNA, CDR3 protein. D genes are given only for firm matches. Only some rows state a clone size, as once, few, many or a class for expanded clones.

V: TRBV5-4; D: TRBD1; size: .; length: 13; J: TRBJ1-6; DNA: TGTGCCAGCAGCCAACAGGGGGTTTCACCCCTCCACTTT; CDR3: CASSQQGVSPLHF
V: TRBV19; D: TRBD2; size: .; length: 14; J: TRBJ2-1; DNA: TGTGCCTCTGAGGCGACTAGCAGAGGGATTGAGCAGTTCTTC; CDR3: CASEATSRGIEQFF
V: TRBV4-1; D: TRBD2; size: .; length: 14; J: TRBJ2-5; DNA: TGCGCCAGCAGGGGTAGCGGGGGTTCAGAGACCCAGTACTTC; CDR3: CASRGSGGSETQYF
V: TRBV7-8; D: .; size: once; length: 16; J: TRBJ2-1; DNA: TGTGCCAGCAGCTTTAGGGGGGGCCTCTCCTACAATGAGCAGTTCTTC; CDR3: CASSFRGGLSYNEQFF
V: TRBV3-1/TRBV3-2; D: TRBD1; size: .; length: 20; J: TRBJ1-2; DNA: TGTGCCAGCAGCCAGGGAGGGCTCCGGGACAGGGGAGGCACTAACTATGGCTACACCTTC; CDR3: CASSQGGLRDRGGTNYGYTF
V: TRBV6-5; D: .; size: few; length: 15; J: TRBJ1-2; DNA: TGTGCCAGCAGTTACGGAGCCAGATCTAACTATGGCTACACCTTC; CDR3: CASSYGARSNYGYTF
V: TRBV6-2/TRBV6-3; D: TRBD2; size: .; length: 15; J: TRBJ2-3; DNA: TGTGCCAGCAGTACAGGGGTGCGGGGGGGAGATACGCAGTATTTT; CDR3: CASSTGVRGGDTQYF
V: TRBV5-1; D: TRBD1; size: .; length: 15; J: TRBJ1-5; DNA: TGCGCCAGCAGCTTGGGGACAGGGGAGAATCAGCCCCAGCATTTT; CDR3: CASSLGTGENQPQHF
V: TRBV30; D: .; size: .; length: 15; J: TRBJ1-6; DNA: TGTGCCTGGGCGTCTGGGGGCGAATTATTCTCACCCCTCCACTTT; CDR3: CAWASGGELFSPLHF
V: TRBV5-5; D: .; size: .; length: 17; J: TRBJ2-2; DNA: TGTGCCAGCAGAAACTTGGTGTACCTAGCGAACACCGGGGAGCTGTTTTTT; CDR3: CASRNLVYLANTGELFF
V: TRBV19; D: .; size: .; length: 13; J: TRBJ1-1; DNA: TGTGCCAGTAGTATAAATGGCCGCACTGAAGCTTTCTTT; CDR3: CASSINGRTEAFF
V: TRBV11-2; D: TRBD1; size: .; length: 15; J: TRBJ1-3; DNA: TGTGCCAGCAGCCCGGGGACAGCCTCTGGAAACACCATATATTTT; CDR3: CASSPGTASGNTIYF